The sequence of this TCR beta chain was determined in a study of vaccination effects on CD4 cells after COVID-19. Study-level background: With the ViraFEST assay, the study expanded antigen-specific CD4+ T cells using viral peptide pools, then sequenced them.

Investigators separated out CD4+ T cells once less than 11 days of culture had passed. Nucleocapsid antibodies were negative in the vaccine recipients, who had never had SARS-CoV-2 infection. The germline V gene has CDR1 SGDLS and CDR2 YYNGEE. The CDR3 consists of 15 residues. The ends were cut back, 2 bases at V and 3 bases at J, with 13 bases in the middle. Profiling relied on immunoSEQ multiplex PCR, and the TCRdb table lists in-frame clones only, not all of them. The table has 65,000 to 80,000 clones, around 77% seen once; the top ten hold roughly 2%. On this clone itself: Its target is not known.

Study results and caveats: The study enrolled few convalescent patients and sampled no early post-infection timepoints.

The source material was CD4+ T cells from PBMCs cultured without peptide, sampled before COVID-19 vaccination. The TCR originated in a human donor who received a COVID-19 vaccine. The V call is TRBV9, the J call TRBJ2-3; D is undetermined. Written as DNA, the CDR3 is TGTGCCAGCAGCGTGGTGCCCTACGAGACAGATACGCAGTATTTT. Protein sequence: CASSVVPYETDTQYF.